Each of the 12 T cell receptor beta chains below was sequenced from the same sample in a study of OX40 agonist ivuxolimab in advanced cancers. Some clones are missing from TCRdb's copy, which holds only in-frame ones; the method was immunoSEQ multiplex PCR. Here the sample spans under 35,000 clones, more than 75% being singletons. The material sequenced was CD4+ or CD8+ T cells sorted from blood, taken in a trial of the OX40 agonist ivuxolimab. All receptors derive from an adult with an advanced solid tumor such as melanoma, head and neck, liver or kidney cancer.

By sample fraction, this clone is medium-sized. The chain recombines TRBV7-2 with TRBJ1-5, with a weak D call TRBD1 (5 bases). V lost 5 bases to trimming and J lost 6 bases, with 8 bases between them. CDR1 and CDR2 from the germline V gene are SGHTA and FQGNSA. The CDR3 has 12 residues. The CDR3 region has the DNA TGTGCCAGCAGCAATCAGGGTCAGCCCCAGCATTTT. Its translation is CASSNQGQPQHF. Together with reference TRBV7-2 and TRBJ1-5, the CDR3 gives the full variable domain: GAGVSQSPSNKVTEKGKDVELRCDPISGHTALYWYRQSLGQGLEFLIYFQGNSAPDKSGLPSDRFSAERTGGSVSTLTIQRTQQEDSAVYLCASSNQGQPQHFGDGTRLSIL.

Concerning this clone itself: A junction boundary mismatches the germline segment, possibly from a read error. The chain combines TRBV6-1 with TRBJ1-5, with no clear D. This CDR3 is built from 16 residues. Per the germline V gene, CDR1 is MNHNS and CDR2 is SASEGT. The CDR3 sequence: CASSEGAPGSNQPQHF. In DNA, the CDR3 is TGTGCCAGCAGCGAAGGAGCCCCAGGTAGCAATCAGCCCCAGCATTTT.

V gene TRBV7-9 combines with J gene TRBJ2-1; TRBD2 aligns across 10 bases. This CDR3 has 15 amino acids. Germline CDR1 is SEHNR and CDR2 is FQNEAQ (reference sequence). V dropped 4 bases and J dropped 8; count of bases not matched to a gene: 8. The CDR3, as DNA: TGTGCCAGCAGCTCCGGAGCGGGAGGGGGATATGAGCAGTTCTTC. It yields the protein CASSSGAGGGYEQFF.

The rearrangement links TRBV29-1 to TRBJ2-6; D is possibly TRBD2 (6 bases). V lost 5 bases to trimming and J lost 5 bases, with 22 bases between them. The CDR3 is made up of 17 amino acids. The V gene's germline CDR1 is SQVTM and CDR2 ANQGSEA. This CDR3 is CSVFTELAYSRANVLTF. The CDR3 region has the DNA TGCAGCGTTTTTACAGAACTAGCATACAGTCGGGCCAACGTCCTGACTTTC. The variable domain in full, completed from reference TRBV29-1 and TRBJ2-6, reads SAVISQKPSRDICQRGTSLTIQCQVDSQVTMMFWYRQQPGQSLTLIATANQGSEATYESGFVIDKFPISRPNLTFSTLTVSNMSPEDSSIYLCSVFTELAYSRANVLTFGAGSRLTVL.

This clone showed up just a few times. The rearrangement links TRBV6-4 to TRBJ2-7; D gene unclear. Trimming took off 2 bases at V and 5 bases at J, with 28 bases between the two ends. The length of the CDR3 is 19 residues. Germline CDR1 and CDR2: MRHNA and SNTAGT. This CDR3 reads CASSDRVSPHILRGDEQYF. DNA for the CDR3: TGTGCCAGCAGTGACAGGGTGAGCCCCCACATACTGCGTGGTGACGAGCAGTACTTC.

As DNA, the CDR3 is TGTGCCAGTAGTATTTCGAGCGGACGAGCTAACTATGGCTACACCTTC. Translating gives CASSISSGRANYGYTF. The chain carries TRBV19 and TRBJ1-2; D remains unclear. The V end was cut by 3 bases, the J end by 0 bases, with 14 bases between. CDR3 length equals 16 residues. The V gene's germline CDR1 is LNHDA and CDR2 SQIVND (reference sequence).

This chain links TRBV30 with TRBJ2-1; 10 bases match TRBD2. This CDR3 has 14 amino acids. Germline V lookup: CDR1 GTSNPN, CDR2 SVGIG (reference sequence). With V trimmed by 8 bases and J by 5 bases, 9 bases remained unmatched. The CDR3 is CAGWRGLANNEQFF. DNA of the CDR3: TGTGCCGGATGGAGGGGACTAGCGAACAATGAGCAGTTCTTC.

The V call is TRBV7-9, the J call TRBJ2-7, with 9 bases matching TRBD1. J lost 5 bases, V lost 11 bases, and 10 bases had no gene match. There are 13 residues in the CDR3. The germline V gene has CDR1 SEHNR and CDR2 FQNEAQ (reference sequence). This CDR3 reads CAGQGQGSNEQYF. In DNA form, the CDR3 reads TGTGCCGGCCAGGGACAGGGTAGTAACGAGCAGTACTTC.

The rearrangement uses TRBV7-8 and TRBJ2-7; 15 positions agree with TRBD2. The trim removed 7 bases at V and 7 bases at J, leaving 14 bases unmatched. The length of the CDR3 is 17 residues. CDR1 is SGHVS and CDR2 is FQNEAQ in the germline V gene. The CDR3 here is CASTPPLRTSGRGEQYF. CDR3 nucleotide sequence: TGTGCCAGCACTCCCCCGCTTCGGACTAGCGGGAGGGGAGAGCAGTACTTC.

CDR3 DNA sequence: TGTGCCACCCGACCATCCGGACAGCGCACAGATACGCAGTATTTT. Translated, it gives CATRPSGQRTDTQYF. The rearrangement uses TRBV6-5 and TRBJ2-3, with D perhaps TRBD1 (6 bases). Trimming removed 10 bases from V and 1 base from J, with 18 bases in between. CDR3 length: 15 amino acids. The germline CDR1 and CDR2 sequences are MNHEY and SVGAGI.

The CDR3 is CASSEPGQGKTQYF. The CDR3 region has the DNA TGTGCCAGCAGCGAACCGGGACAGGGAAAGACCCAGTACTTC. The chain has TRBV7-2 and TRBJ2-5, with TRBD1 identical over 9 bases. CDR1 is SGHTA and CDR2 is FQGNSA in the germline V gene. The junction had 7 bases not matched to a gene; V was cut back by 5 bases and J by 6 bases. The CDR3 contains 14 residues.

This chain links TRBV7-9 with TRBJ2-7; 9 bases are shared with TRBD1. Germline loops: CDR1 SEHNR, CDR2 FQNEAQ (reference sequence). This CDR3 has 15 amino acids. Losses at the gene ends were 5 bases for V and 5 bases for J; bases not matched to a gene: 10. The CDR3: CASSEAGQGLHEQYF. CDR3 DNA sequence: TGTGCCAGCAGCGAAGCGGGACAGGGACTCCACGAGCAGTACTTC.